This TCR beta chain was sequenced for a study of T cells in Graves' hyperthyroidism and ophthalmopathy. Study-level findings and limits: Ophthalmopathy was distinguished from stable hyperthyroidism by 13 V-J signatures.

Amplified regions were TCR beta CDR3 sequences from RNA transcripts. TCR CDR3 regions were first amplified by RT-PCR with HTBI primers. TCRdb reprocessed the multiplex PCR reads via MiXCR and lists one record per CDR3 protein. The sample consists of almost 600,000 distinct CDR3 sequences, approximately 44% of them appearing once. CDR3 size: 13 residues. The germline gives CDR1 SQVTM, CDR2 ANQGSEA. V trimming: 8 bases; J trimming: 2 bases; junction bases outside the gene matches: 7. As for this clonotype: Its antigen is currently unknown.

V and J are TRBV29-1 and TRBJ2-5; 8 positions match TRBD1. The sample taken for sequencing was peripheral blood or thyroid tissue (not recorded which). The TCR originated in a woman under 30 with Graves' hyperthyroidism. The CDR3 DNA follows: TGCAGCTCACCGCAGGGGGCACAAGAGACCCAGTACTTC. It is translated as CSSPQGAQETQYF.